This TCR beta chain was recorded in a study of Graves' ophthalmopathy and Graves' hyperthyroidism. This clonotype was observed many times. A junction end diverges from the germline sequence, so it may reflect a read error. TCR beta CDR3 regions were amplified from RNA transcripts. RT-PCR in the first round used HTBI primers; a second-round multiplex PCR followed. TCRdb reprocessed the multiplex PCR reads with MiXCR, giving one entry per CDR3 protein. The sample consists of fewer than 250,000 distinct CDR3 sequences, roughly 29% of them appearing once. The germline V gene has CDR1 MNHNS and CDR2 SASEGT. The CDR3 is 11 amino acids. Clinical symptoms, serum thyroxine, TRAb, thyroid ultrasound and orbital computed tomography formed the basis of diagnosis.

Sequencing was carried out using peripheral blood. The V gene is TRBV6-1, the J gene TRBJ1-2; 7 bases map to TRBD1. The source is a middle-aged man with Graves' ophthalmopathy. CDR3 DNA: TGTGCCAGCAGTGAATGGGGGACAGCCCGCTTC. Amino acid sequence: CASSEWGTARF.